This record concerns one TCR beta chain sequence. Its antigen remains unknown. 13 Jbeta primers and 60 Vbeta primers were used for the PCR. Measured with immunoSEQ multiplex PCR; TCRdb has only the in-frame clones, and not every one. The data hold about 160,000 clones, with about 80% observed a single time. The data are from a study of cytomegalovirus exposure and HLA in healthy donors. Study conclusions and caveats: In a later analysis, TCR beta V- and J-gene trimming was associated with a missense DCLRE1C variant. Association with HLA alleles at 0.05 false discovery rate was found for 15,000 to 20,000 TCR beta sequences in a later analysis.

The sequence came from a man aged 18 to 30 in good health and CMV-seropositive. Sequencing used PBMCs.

CDR3 amino acids: CASTGQTYEQYF. In DNA, the CDR3 is TGTGCCAGCACAGGACAGACCTACGAGCAGTACTTC. The chain recombines TRBV6-6 with TRBJ2-7, with D perhaps TRBD1 (6 bases). From germline, CDR1 is MNHNY and CDR2 SVGAGI (reference sequence). V dropped 7 bases and J dropped 2 bases, with 9 bases sitting between them. There are 12 residues in the CDR3.